The next 31 T cell receptor beta chains were all read from a single sample in a study of OX40 agonist ivuxolimab in advanced cancers. Profiling relied on immunoSEQ multiplex PCR, and the TCRdb table lists in-frame clones only, not all of them. The repertoire holds about 150,000 clones, 94% seen once, with about 0.31% in the top ten. The specimen was CD4+ or CD8+ T cells sorted from blood, collected in a trial of the OX40 agonist ivuxolimab. The receptors originated from an adult with an advanced solid tumor such as melanoma, head and neck, liver or kidney cancer.

V usage is TRBV28 and J usage is TRBJ2-1, with 7 bases identical to TRBD2. Unmatched junction bases numbered 8, after V lost 5 bases and J lost 10 bases. CDR3 size: 13 residues. From germline, CDR1 is MDHEN and CDR2 SYDVKM. The CDR3, as DNA: TGTGCCAGCAGTACAAGCGGGACCCAAGAGCAGTTCTTC. It codes for CASSTSGTQEQFF.

The chain recombines TRBV29-1 with TRBJ2-7, with 9 bases fitting TRBD1. J lost 3 bases, V lost 2 bases, and 5 bases had no gene match. CDR3 length: 14 amino acids. The germline gives CDR1 SQVTM, CDR2 ANQGSEA. CDR3 sequence (DNA): TGCAGCGTTGAACCCGGGACAGGGCTCTACGAGCAGTACTTC. Translation: CSVEPGTGLYEQYF.

The chain has TRBV10-3 and TRBJ2-7, with TRBD1 as a possible D gene (6 bases). Trimming stripped 3 bases from V and 5 bases from J, with 20 bases between. This CDR3 is 16 amino acids long. The germline V gene has CDR1 ENHRY and CDR2 SYGVKD. In DNA form, the CDR3 reads TGTGCCATCAGTGATTCTACCCGGGACACCCAGGACGAGCAGTACTTC. Amino acids: CAISDSTRDTQDEQYF.

CDR3: CASLRRQGNGYTF. Written as DNA, the CDR3 is TGTGCCAGTCTCAGGCGGCAGGGGAATGGCTACACCTTC. The chain recombines TRBV2 with TRBJ1-2; perhaps TRBD1 as D (6 bases). The CDR3 spans 13 residues. Trimming left V 9 bases short and J 6 bases short, with 17 bases between. The germline CDR1 and CDR2 sequences are SNHLY and FYNNEI.

The table lists this clone with a few counts. This chain joins TRBV7-2 and TRBJ1-3; D is unclear. The CDR3 covers 14 residues. Germline CDR1 SGHTA, CDR2 FQGNSA. V was trimmed by 3 bases and J by 0 bases, leaving 6 bases between them. The CDR3 region is CASSFFDSGNTIYF. The CDR3 bases are TGTGCCAGCAGCTTTTTCGACTCTGGAAACACCATATATTTT.

For the CDR3, the DNA is TGCGCCAGCAGTGTCCTGGCATTGGGGGACAGCTGGTACGAGCAGTACTTC. It codes for CASSVLALGDSWYEQYF. The chain joins TRBV10-2 to TRBJ2-7, with TRBD1 matching over 7 bases. Losses at the gene ends were 4 bases for V and 4 bases for J; bases not matched to a gene: 16. CDR3 length equals 17 residues. Germline V lookup: CDR1 WSHSY, CDR2 SAAADI.

The chain joins TRBV9 to TRBJ2-5, with TRBD1 as a possible D gene (5 bases). The V gene's germline CDR1 is SGDLS and CDR2 YYNGEE. V gave up 4 bases and J gave up 1 base, with 11 bases separating them. This CDR3 has 14 amino acids. Here the CDR3 reads CASSPRQIQETQYF. DNA of the CDR3: TGTGCCAGCAGCCCCCGACAGATCCAAGAGACCCAGTACTTC.

The chain is built from TRBV11-2 and TRBJ2-7; 8 positions match TRBD2. Germline values: CDR1 SGHAT, CDR2 FQNNGV. With 5 bases clipped from V and 6 bases from J, the junction kept 6 bases outside the gene matches. The CDR3 consists of 13 residues. CDR3 sequence (DNA): TGTGCCAGCAGCCTGGCCGGGGGGGCCGAGCAGTACTTC. Its protein product is CASSLAGGAEQYF.

The chain joins TRBV2 to TRBJ1-5; D gene uncertain. Germline CDR1 SNHLY, CDR2 FYNNEI. V was shortened by 6 bases and J by 0 bases, with 9 bases between the two germline ends. CDR3 length equals 14 residues. The CDR3 nucleotides are TGTGCCAGCAGAGCTCCTAATAGCAATCAGCCCCAGCATTTT. This sequence encodes CASRAPNSNQPQHF.

The chain has TRBV6-5 and TRBJ2-1; D possibly uses TRBD1 or TRBD2 (6 bases each). The CDR3 is 16 amino acids. Looked up from germline, CDR1 is MNHEY and CDR2 is SVGAGI. Deletions cut 4 bases from V and 0 bases from J, with 13 bases between. For the CDR3, the DNA is TGTGCCAGCAGTTCCGGGGGCTTGAGCTCCTACAATGAGCAGTTCTTC. Its protein product is CASSSGGLSSYNEQFF.

The chain uses TRBV10-3 and TRBJ1-3, with a tentative D call TRBD1 (6 bases). The CDR3 consists of 14 residues. V was pared by 5 bases and J by 0 bases, with 8 bases between. CDR1 ENHRY and CDR2 SYGVKD come from the germline V gene. The CDR3 protein is CAISLDSSGNTIYF. Written as DNA, the CDR3 is TGTGCCATCAGTCTGGACAGCTCTGGAAACACCATATATTTT.

The table lists this clone with a count of one. The chain is built from TRBV6-5 and TRBJ1-5; tentatively, D is TRBD1 (6 bases). Germline V gene data show CDR1 as MNHEY and CDR2 as SVGAGI. Trimming took 8 bases from V and 9 from J, leaving 14 bases between them. CDR3 size: 12 residues. The CDR3 region has the DNA TGTGCCAGCGCAGGGGCCGAGGGGCCCCAGCATTTT. It encodes CASAGAEGPQHF.

This clone was detected once. This sequence joins TRBV7-2 and TRBJ1-3; D gene uncertain. V shed 5 bases and J shed 0 bases, with 8 bases lying between them. The length of the CDR3 is 14 residues. CDR1 is SGHTA, CDR2 FQGNSA, per germline. The CDR3: CASSRLPSGNTIYF. The CDR3, as DNA: TGTGCCAGCAGCAGACTTCCCTCTGGAAACACCATATATTTT.

In nucleotides, the CDR3 is TGTGCCAGCACCGGGAACCGAATTAACACTGAAGCTTTCTTT. It translates to CASTGNRINTEAFF. This chain links TRBV6-1 with TRBJ1-1; D not certain. Trimming shortened V by 7 bases and J by 2 bases, and 14 bases separated the two germline ends. There are 14 residues in the CDR3. Germline CDR1 and CDR2: MNHNS and SASEGT.

A note on this clone: Other nucleotide sequences in the sample specify the same CDR3. The chain combines TRBV5-1 with TRBJ1-1, with D hard to call. This CDR3 has 14 residues. V lost 0 bases, J lost 1 base, and 7 bases lay in between. Per germline, CDR1 SGHRS and CDR2 YFSETQ. The CDR3 DNA sequence: TGCGCCAGCAGCTTGGTCGGGCAGAACACTGAAGCTTTCTTT. The encoded protein is CASSLVGQNTEAFF.

The gene calls are TRBV5-4 and TRBJ2-5, with D possibly being TRBD2 (5 bases). The CDR3 is 12 amino acids. Germline V gene sequence: CDR1 SGHNT, CDR2 YYREEE (reference sequence). The V and J ends lost 3 bases and 6 bases respectively, with 9 bases between them. The CDR3 sequence is CASSSAGKTQYF. CDR3 coding DNA: TGTGCCAGCAGCTCGGCCGGGAAGACCCAGTACTTC. The entire variable domain, with the rest obtained from reference TRBV5-4 and TRBJ2-5, is as follows: ETGVTQSPTHLIKTRGQQVTLRCSSQSGHNTVSWYQQALGQGPQFIFQYYREEENGRGNFPPRFSGLQFPNYSSELNVNALELDDSALYLCASSSAGKTQYFGPGTRLLVL.

This chain connects TRBV28 to TRBJ1-4; maybe TRBD1 (5 bases). Looked up from germline, CDR1 is MDHEN and CDR2 is SYDVKM. Deletions cut 3 bases from V and 3 bases from J, with 11 bases between. This CDR3 is built from 15 residues. In DNA, the CDR3 is TGTGCCAGCAGTTTCTCAGGGCAGGCTAATGAAAAACTGTTTTTT. Its protein product is CASSFSGQANEKLFF.

The rearrangement joins TRBV6-5 to TRBJ1-6; D gene uncertain. The V end was cut by 2 bases, the J end by 7 bases, with 9 bases between. CDR3 length: 14 residues. Looked up from germline, CDR1 is MNHEY and CDR2 is SVGAGI. The DNA for the CDR3 is TGTGCCAGCAGTTACGGCAGGCTGAATTCACCCCTCCACTTT. Protein product: CASSYGRLNSPLHF.

Points on this clone: Relative to the germline gene, one junction end is altered; a read error may explain this. The J gene is TRBJ2-3, the V gene TRBV7-7; D ambiguous. Germline CDR1 and CDR2: SSHAT and FNYEAQ (reference sequence). CDR3 length equals 13 residues. The CDR3 DNA reads TGTGCTAGCAGCTCCAGCGGCACAGATACGCAGTATTTT. Translating gives CASSSSGTDTQYF.

The V call is TRBV10-3, the J call TRBJ1-3, with D possibly being TRBD1 (5 bases). Germline CDR1 reads ENHRY; CDR2 reads SYGVKD. The ends were cut back, 6 bases at V and 0 bases at J, with 15 bases in the middle. The CDR3 consists of 16 residues. CDR3 nucleotides: TGTGCCATCAGCAATCGACAGCCAGGCTCTGGAAACACCATATATTTT. This codes for CAISNRQPGSGNTIYF.

The chain is built from TRBV11-2 and TRBJ2-3; 8 positions match TRBD2. Germline lookup yields CDR1 SGHAT and CDR2 FQNNGV. V trimming: 1 base; J trimming: 8 bases; junction bases outside the gene matches: 8. There are 15 residues in the CDR3. The DNA of the CDR3 is TGTGCCAGCAGCTTAGTTAGCGGGACGCTGGGTACGCAGTATTTT. It encodes CASSLVSGTLGTQYF.

The V and J genes are TRBV4-3 and TRBJ1-1, with D tentatively TRBD1 (5 bases). Trimming cost V 1 base and J 4 bases, with 22 bases left between them. In germline, CDR1 is LGHNA, CDR2 YSLEER. The CDR3 runs to 18 residues. CDR3 sequence (DNA): TGCGCCAGCAGCCAAGGGGGCAGGGCCAGAAGGGATTCCACTGAAGCTTTCTTT. It is translated as CASSQGGRARRDSTEAFF.

The chain uses TRBV6-1 and TRBJ1-1; TRBD1 aligns across 8 bases. V lost 2 bases and J lost 11; bases outside the gene matches: 13. Germline values: CDR1 MNHNS, CDR2 SASEGT. The CDR3 has 15 amino acids. The CDR3 nucleotides read TGTGCCAGCAGTGAATACGGGACAGGTGAGATAGGGGCTTTCTTT. Protein sequence: CASSEYGTGEIGAFF.

This sequence joins TRBV19 and TRBJ1-5; D remains ambiguous. The germline V gene has CDR1 LNHDA and CDR2 SQIVND (reference sequence). The CDR3 consists of 15 residues. Trimming stripped 2 bases from V and 2 bases from J, with 10 bases between. Here the CDR3 DNA reads TGTGCCAGTAGTATAATAGGAGCGGGCAATCAGCCCCAGCATTTT. It yields the protein CASSIIGAGNQPQHF. Filled out from reference TRBV19 and TRBJ1-5, the complete variable domain reads DGGITQSPKYLFRKEGQNVTLSCEQNLNHDAMYWYRQDPGQGLRLIYYSQIVNDFQKGDIAEGYSVSREKKESFPLTVTSAQKNPTAFYLCASSIIGAGNQPQHFGDGTRLSIL.

The chain links TRBV19 to TRBJ2-5; the match to TRBD2 covers 8 bases. V lost 2 bases to trimming and J lost 2 bases; unmatched junction nucleotides: 10. CDR1 is LNHDA and CDR2 is SQIVND in the germline V gene (reference sequence). The CDR3 sequence is 17 residues long. In nucleotides, the CDR3 is TGTGCCAGTAGTATACAGGCCGGGAGGGTGCGGCAAGAGACCCAGTACTTC. Translated: CASSIQAGRVRQETQYF. Together with reference TRBV19 and TRBJ2-5, the CDR3 gives the full variable domain: DGGITQSPKYLFRKEGQNVTLSCEQNLNHDAMYWYRQDPGQGLRLIYYSQIVNDFQKGDIAEGYSVSREKKESFPLTVTSAQKNPTAFYLCASSIQAGRVRQETQYFGPGTRLLVL.

The V call is TRBV28, the J call TRBJ1-2; D gene ambiguous. This CDR3 has 15 amino acids. Germline V gene data show CDR1 as MDHEN and CDR2 as SYDVKM. V dropped 2 bases and J dropped 4 bases, with 14 bases sitting between them. This CDR3 reads CASSLLYRVGYGYTF. CDR3 nucleotide sequence: TGTGCCAGCAGTTTACTGTATCGGGTGGGCTATGGCTACACCTTC.

The chain carries TRBV9 and TRBJ1-4; D unresolved. The CDR3 is made up of 15 amino acids. The germline V gene has CDR1 SGDLS and CDR2 YYNGEE. Trimming removed 1 base at V and 0 bases at J, with 7 bases between. CDR3 DNA sequence: TGTGCCAGCAGCGTATCAGCCGCAACTAATGAAAAACTGTTTTTT. It is translated as CASSVSAATNEKLFF.

The rearrangement uses TRBV5-8 and TRBJ2-2; 10 bases match TRBD2. The CDR3 length is 19 residues. CDR1 is SGHTS, CDR2 YDEGEE, per germline. Germline trimming cut 5 bases from V and 3 bases from J; bases unmatched to any gene: 16. The CDR3 sequence: CASRRGLAEGNIYTGELFF. CDR3 sequence (DNA): TGTGCCAGCAGGCGCGGACTAGCGGAGGGCAACATCTACACCGGGGAGCTGTTTTTT. The whole variable domain, filled in from reference TRBV5-8 and TRBJ2-2, reads EAGVTQSPTHLIKTRGQQATLRCSPISGHTSVYWYQQALGLGLQFLLWYDEGEERNRGNFPPRFSGRQFPNYSSELNVNALELEDSALYLCASRRGLAEGNIYTGELFFGEGSRLTVL.

The chain has TRBV9 and TRBJ1-1; D is unresolved. This CDR3 contains 15 residues. Trimming removed 3 bases at V and 0 bases at J, with 12 bases between. CDR1 and CDR2 (germline): SGDLS, YYNGEE. The CDR3 DNA reads as TGTGCCAGCAGCGCCCTCGGGCCGCTGAACACTGAAGCTTTCTTT. It encodes CASSALGPLNTEAFF.

The gene calls are TRBV5-5 and TRBJ2-7; 10 nucleotides line up with TRBD2. CDR3 length equals 15 residues. Germline values: CDR1 SGHKS, CDR2 YYEKEE (reference sequence). V lost 3 bases, J lost 2 bases, and 5 bases stayed unmatched. The CDR3 loop reads CASSSTSGVPYEQYF. Here the CDR3 DNA reads TGTGCCAGCAGCTCAACTAGCGGGGTTCCCTACGAGCAGTACTTC.

This clone was seen only once. The genes are TRBV28 and TRBJ1-3; D is uncertain. The CDR3 runs to 17 residues. Germline V gene sequence: CDR1 MDHEN, CDR2 SYDVKM. V gave up 4 bases and J gave up 0 bases, with 16 bases separating them. CDR3 region: CASSSSLGLRSGNTIYF. CDR3 nucleotides: TGTGCCAGCAGTTCTTCTTTAGGGCTCCGCTCTGGAAACACCATATATTTT.